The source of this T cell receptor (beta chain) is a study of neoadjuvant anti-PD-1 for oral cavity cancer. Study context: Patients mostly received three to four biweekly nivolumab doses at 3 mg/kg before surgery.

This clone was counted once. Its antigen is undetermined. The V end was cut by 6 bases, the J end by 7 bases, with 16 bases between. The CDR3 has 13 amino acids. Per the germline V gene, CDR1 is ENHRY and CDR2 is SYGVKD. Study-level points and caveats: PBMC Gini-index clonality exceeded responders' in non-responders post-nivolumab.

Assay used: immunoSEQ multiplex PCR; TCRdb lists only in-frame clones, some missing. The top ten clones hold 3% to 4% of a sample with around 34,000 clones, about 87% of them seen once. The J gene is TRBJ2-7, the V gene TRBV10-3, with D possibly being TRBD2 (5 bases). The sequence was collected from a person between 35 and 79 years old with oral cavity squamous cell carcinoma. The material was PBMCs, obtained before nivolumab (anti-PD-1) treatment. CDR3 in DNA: TGTGCCATCAGACCCGGCGGAGGCGGGGAGCAGTACTTC. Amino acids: CAIRPGGGGEQYF.